This TCR beta chain came from a study of blood T cell repertoires in COVID-19. Background on the study: The United States, Italy and Spain supplied acute and convalescent COVID-19 samples. Sample material is recorded as cDNA or gDNA derived from T cells, B-cell-depleted T cells, or PBMCs.

Membership in each cohort depended on participant-reported clinical history. V was cut by 3 bases and J by 2 bases, with 11 bases left in between. This CDR3 comprises 14 residues. CDR1 is SNHLY and CDR2 is FYNNEI in the germline V gene. Study processing details: Estimated nucleated cell counts came from reference gene primer amplification. Measured with immunoSEQ multiplex PCR; TCRdb has only the in-frame clones, and not every one. V, J and clone size reflect that table, while D and trimming were determined from the DNA. The sample lists approximately 290,000 clones, 90% occurring once. V usage is TRBV2 and J usage is TRBJ2-7; D is perhaps TRBD1 (6 bases). The source is a young woman with acute COVID-19. Sequenced sample: PBMCs or T cells enriched from blood (not recorded which). The CDR3 spells CASSDGQLAYEQYF. The CDR3 nucleotides are TGTGCCAGCAGTGACGGACAGTTAGCCTACGAGCAGTACTTC. Using reference TRBV2 and TRBJ2-7 for the parts outside the CDR3, the full variable domain is EPEVTQTPSHQVTQMGQEVILRCVPISNHLYFYWYRQILGQKVEFLVSFYNNEISEKSEIFDDQFSVERPDGSNFTLKIRSTKLEDSAMYFCASSDGQLAYEQYFGPGTRLTVT.